The clone carrying this TCR beta chain came up many times. Antigen: not known. CDR3 size: 16 residues. V shed 5 bases and J shed 4 bases, with 20 bases lying between them. The germline V gene has CDR1 SGHTA and CDR2 FQGNSA. Exclusion followed for patients with uncontrolled infection, other autoimmune disease, pregnancy or lactation. The data originate from a study of T cells in Graves' hyperthyroidism and ophthalmopathy. Findings and caveats of the study: The model foresaw ophthalmopathy a median 6.5 months prior to onset. Blood samples included most of the expanded thyroid clonotypes exceeding 0.001.

The source material, RNA transcripts, was used to amplify TCR beta CDR3 regions. The TCR CDR3 was amplified in a first-round RT-PCR using the HTBI primer set. TCRdb reprocessed the multiplex PCR reads with MiXCR, giving one entry per CDR3 protein. The sample yields approximately 720,000 distinct CDR3 sequences, about 17% seen once. Specimen: blood. The chain is built from TRBV7-2 and TRBJ2-5, with D possibly called TRBD1 or TRBD2 (5 bases each). The source of this sequence is a woman between 50 and 59 years old with Graves' hyperthyroidism that later progressed to Graves' ophthalmopathy. The CDR3 loop reads CASSPRLGTPGETQYF. The CDR3 nucleotides read TGTGCCAGCAGCCCGCGCCTCGGGACGCCGGGAGAGACCCAGTACTTC.